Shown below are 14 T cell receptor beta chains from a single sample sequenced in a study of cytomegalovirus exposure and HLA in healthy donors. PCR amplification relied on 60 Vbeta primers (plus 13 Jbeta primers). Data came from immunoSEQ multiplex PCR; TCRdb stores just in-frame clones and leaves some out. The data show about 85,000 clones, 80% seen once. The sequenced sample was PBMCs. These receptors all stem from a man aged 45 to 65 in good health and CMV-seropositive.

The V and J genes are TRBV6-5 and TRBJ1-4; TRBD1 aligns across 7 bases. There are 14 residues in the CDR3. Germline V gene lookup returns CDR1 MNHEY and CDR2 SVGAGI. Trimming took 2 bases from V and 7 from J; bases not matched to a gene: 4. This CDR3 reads CASSYRDRPEKLFF. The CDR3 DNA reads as TGTGCCAGCAGTTACCGGGACAGACCTGAAAAACTGTTTTTT.

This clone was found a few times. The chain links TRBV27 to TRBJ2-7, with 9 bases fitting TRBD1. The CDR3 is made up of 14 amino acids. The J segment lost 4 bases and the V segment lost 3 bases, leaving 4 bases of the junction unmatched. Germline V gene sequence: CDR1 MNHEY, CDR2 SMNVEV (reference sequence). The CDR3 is CASSFRGQGYEQYF. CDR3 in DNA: TGTGCCAGCAGTTTCAGGGGACAGGGTTACGAGCAGTACTTC.

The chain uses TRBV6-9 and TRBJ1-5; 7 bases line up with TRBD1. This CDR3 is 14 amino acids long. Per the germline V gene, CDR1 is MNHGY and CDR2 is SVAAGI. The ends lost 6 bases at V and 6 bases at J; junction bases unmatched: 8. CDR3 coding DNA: TGTGCCAGCAGCTACGACAGGGTCAGTCAGCCCCAGCATTTT. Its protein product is CASSYDRVSQPQHF.

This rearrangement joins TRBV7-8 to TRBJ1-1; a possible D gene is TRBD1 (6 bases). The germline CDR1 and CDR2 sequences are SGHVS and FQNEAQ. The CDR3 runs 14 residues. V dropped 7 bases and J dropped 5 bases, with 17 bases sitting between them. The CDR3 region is CASTQQQGSTEAFF. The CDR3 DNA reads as TGTGCCAGCACCCAGCAGCAGGGGTCAACTGAAGCTTTCTTT. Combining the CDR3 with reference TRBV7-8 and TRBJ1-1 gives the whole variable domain GAGVSQSPRYKVAKRGQDVALRCDPISGHVSLFWYQQALGQGPEFLTYFQNEAQLDKSGLPSDRFFAERPEGSVSTLKIQRTQQEDSAVYLCASTQQQGSTEAFFGQGTRLTVV.

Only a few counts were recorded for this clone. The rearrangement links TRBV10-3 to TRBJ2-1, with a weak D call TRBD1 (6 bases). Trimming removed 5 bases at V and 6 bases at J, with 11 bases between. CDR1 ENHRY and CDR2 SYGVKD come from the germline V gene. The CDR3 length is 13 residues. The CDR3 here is CAISPGQGNEQFF. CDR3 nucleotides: TGTGCCATCAGTCCGGGACAAGGCAATGAGCAGTTCTTC.

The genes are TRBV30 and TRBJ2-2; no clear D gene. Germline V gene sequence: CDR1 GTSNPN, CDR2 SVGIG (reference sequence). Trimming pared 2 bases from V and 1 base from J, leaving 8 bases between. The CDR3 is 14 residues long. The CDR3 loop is CAWSSAGNTGELFF. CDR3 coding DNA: TGTGCCTGGAGTTCGGCAGGGAACACCGGGGAGCTGTTTTTT.

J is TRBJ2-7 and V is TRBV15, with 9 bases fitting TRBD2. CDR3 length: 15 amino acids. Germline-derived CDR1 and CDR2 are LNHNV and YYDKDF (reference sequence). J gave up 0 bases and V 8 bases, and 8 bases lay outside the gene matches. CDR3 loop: CATGLNSGSSYEQYF. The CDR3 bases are TGTGCCACCGGCCTCAATAGCGGGAGCTCCTACGAGCAGTACTTC. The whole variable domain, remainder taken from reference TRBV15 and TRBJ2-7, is DAMVIQNPRYQVTQFGKPVTLSCSQTLNHNVMYWYQQKSSQAPKLLFHYYDKDFNNEADTPDNFQSRRPNTSFCFLDIRSPGLGDTAMYLCATGLNSGSSYEQYFGPGTRLTVT.

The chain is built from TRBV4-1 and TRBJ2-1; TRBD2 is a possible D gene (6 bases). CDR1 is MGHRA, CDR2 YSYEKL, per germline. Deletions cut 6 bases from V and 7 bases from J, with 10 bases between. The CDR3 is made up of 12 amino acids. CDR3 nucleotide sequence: TGCGCCAGCAGTTCGGAGGGGAATGAGCAGTTCTTC. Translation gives CASSSEGNEQFF.

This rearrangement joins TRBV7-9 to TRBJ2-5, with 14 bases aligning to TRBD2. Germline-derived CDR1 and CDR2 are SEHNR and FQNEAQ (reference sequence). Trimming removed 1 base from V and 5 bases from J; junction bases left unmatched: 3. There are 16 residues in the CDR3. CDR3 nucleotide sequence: TGTGCCAGCAGCTTAGGACTAGCGGGAGGGCGGGAGACCCAGTACTTC. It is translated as CASSLGLAGGRETQYF.

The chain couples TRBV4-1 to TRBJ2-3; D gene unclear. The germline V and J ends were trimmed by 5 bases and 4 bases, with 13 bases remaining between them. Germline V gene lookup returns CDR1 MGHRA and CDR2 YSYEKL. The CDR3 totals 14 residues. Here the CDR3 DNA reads TGCGCCAGCAGCATAGACTCTCTCCCAGATACGCAGTATTTT. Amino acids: CASSIDSLPDTQYF.

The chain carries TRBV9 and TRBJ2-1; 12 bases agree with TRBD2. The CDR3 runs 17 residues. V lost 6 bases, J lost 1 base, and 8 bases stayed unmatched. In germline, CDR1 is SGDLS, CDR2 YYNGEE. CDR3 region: CASTKWGLAGSYNEQFF. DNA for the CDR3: TGTGCCAGCACCAAGTGGGGACTAGCGGGTTCCTACAATGAGCAGTTCTTC.

The DNA of the CDR3 is TGCGCCAGCACGCGGACAGGAATGAACACTGAAGCTTTCTTT. It specifies CASTRTGMNTEAFF. This chain connects TRBV5-1 to TRBJ1-1, with 7 bases that match TRBD1. CDR3 length: 14 residues. Germline CDR1 reads SGHRS; CDR2 reads YFSETQ. Trimming took 6 bases from V and 0 from J; bases not matched to a gene: 5.

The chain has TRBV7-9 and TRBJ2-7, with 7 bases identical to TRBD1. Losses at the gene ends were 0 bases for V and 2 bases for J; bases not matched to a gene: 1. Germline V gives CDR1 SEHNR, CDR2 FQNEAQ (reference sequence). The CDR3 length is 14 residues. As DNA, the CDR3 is TGTGCCAGCAGCTTAGCGGGACAGCCCTACGAGCAGTACTTC. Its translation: CASSLAGQPYEQYF.

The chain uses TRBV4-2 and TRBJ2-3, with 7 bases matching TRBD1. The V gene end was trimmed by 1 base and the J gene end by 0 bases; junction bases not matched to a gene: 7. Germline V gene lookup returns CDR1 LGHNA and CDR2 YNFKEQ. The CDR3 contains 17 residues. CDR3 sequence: CASSQAHSGGSTDTQYF. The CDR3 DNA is TGTGCCAGCAGCCAAGCTCACTCAGGGGGAAGCACAGATACGCAGTATTTT.